The 3 T cell receptor beta chains below come from one sample, sequenced in a study of T-cell reconstitution after alpha-beta-depleted transplantation in children. For TCRbeta, the library was prepared with unique molecular identifiers. TCRdb reanalysed the PCR reads using MiXCR and keeps one entry per CDR3 protein. This table has 80,000 to 95,000 distinct CDR3 sequences, 7% to 9% appearing once. The sample here was PBMCs from the stem cell graft donor, taken from the stem cell graft. These receptors were collected from a human donor who donated a stem cell graft to a child with congenital amegakaryocytic thrombocytopenia.

This chain joins TRBV7-2 and TRBJ2-5; D may match TRBD1 or TRBD2 (5 bases each). The CDR3 runs to 16 residues. V was shortened by 6 bases and J by 0 bases, with 17 bases between the two germline ends. Germline V gives CDR1 SGHTA, CDR2 FQGNSA. This CDR3 reads CASSPLGETYQETQYF. In DNA form, the CDR3 reads TGTGCCAGCAGTCCTTTAGGGGAGACTTACCAAGAGACCCAGTACTTC.

The chain joins TRBV19 to TRBJ2-3; 8 bases agree with TRBD2. Trimming cost V 8 bases and J 3 bases; bases outside gene matches: 4. The CDR3 totals 13 residues. From germline, CDR1 is LNHDA and CDR2 SQIVND (reference sequence). The DNA of the CDR3 is TGTGCCAGTTCCGGGACTAGTACAGATACGCAGTATTTT. This gives the protein CASSGTSTDTQYF.

This clonotype came up many times. The junction shows a germline mismatch at one end, possibly a read error. The gene calls are TRBV7-9 and TRBJ1-1; no definite D call. The CDR3 covers 13 residues. Germline assignment: CDR1 SEHNR and CDR2 FQNEAQ (reference sequence). CDR3 sequence reads: CASTLLLNTEAFF. The CDR3 DNA is TGTGCCAGCACCTTACTCCTGAACACTGAAGCTTTCTTT.